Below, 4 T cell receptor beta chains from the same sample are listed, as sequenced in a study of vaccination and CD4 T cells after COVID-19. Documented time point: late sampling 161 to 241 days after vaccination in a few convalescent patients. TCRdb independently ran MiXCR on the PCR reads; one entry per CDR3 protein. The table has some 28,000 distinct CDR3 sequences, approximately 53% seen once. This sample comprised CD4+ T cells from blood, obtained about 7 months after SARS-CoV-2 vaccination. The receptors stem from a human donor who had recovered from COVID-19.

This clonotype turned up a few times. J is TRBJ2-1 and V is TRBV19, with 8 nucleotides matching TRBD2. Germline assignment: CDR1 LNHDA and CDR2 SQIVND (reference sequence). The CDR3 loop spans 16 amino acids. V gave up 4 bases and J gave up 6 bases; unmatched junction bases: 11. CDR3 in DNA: TGTGCCAGTAGTAGTACGGGACTAGGGTCGGGCAATGAGCAGTTCTTC. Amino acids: CASSSTGLGSGNEQFF.

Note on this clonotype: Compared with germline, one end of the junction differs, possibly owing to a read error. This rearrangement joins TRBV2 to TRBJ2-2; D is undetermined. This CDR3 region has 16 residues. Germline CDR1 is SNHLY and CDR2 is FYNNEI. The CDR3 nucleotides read TGTGCCAACAGTGGTGAGGCGGTCTGGATCACCGGGGAGCTGTTTTTT. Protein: CANSGEAVWITGELFF. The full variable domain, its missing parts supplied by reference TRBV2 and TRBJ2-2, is EPEVTQTPSHQVTQMGQEVILRCVPISNHLYFYWYRQILGQKVEFLVSFYNNEISEKSEIFDDQFSVERPDGSNFTLKIRSTKLEDSAMYFCANSGEAVWITGELFFGEGSRLTVL.

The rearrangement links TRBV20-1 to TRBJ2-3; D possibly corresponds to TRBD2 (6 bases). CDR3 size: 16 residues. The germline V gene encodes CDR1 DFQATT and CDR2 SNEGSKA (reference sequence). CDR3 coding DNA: TGCAGCACTCGGGACTCTACCATTACTAGCACAGATACGCAGTATTTT. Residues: CSTRDSTITSTDTQYF.

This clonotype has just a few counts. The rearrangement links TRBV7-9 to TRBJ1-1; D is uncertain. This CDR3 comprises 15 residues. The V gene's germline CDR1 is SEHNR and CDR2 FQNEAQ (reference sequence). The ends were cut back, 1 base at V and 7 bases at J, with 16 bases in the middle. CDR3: CASSLVNSLGGEAFF. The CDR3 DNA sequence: TGTGCCAGCAGCTTAGTCAACAGCCTGGGTGGTGAAGCTTTCTTT.